Below, 17 T cell receptor beta chains from the same sample are listed, as sequenced in a study of pediatric ulcerative colitis. The table came from immunoSEQ multiplex PCR; TCRdb's copy has only in-frame clones and leaves some out. Of about 60,000 clones listed, about nine tenths were seen once; the top ten hold about 1.5%. Sequencing was carried out using blood. The receptors were sampled from a boy aged 5-17 years who was a control in a study of pediatric ulcerative colitis.

J is TRBJ2-3 and V is TRBV6-4; D is unclear. This CDR3 comprises 15 residues. The V end lost 5 bases, the J end lost 2 bases, and 14 bases lay between the germline ends. CDR1 is MRHNA and CDR2 is SNTAGT in the germline V gene. The CDR3 DNA reads as TGTGCCAGCAGTCCCGGTTCAGCCCACACAGATACGCAGTATTTT. Protein sequence: CASSPGSAHTDTQYF.

The table lists this clone with a count of one. The chain is built from TRBV6-5 and TRBJ1-2, with 9 positions matching TRBD1. V was pared by 4 bases and J by 6 bases, with 12 bases of the junction left unmatched. CDR3 length: 16 residues. The V gene's germline CDR1 is MNHEY and CDR2 SVGAGI. CDR3 sequence: CASSWAGQGKMDGYTF. DNA for the CDR3: TGTGCCAGCAGTTGGGCGGGACAGGGAAAAATGGATGGCTACACCTTC.

The genes are TRBV21-1 and TRBJ2-7; the D call in the table, TRBD2, was not verified against the DNA. TRBV21-1 is deemed a pseudogene. The CDR3 sequence is 15 residues long. CDR3 in amino acids: CASSLLTGLLYEQYF. CDR3 sequence (DNA): TGTGCCAGCAGCTTACTAACGGGACTCCTCTACGAGCAGTACTTC.

The chain employs TRBV19 and TRBJ1-2; 10 bases map to TRBD1. V lost 6 bases to trimming and J lost 7 bases; unmatched junction nucleotides: 14. CDR3 length equals 16 residues. CDR1 and CDR2 (germline): LNHDA, SQIVND (reference sequence). DNA of the CDR3: TGTGCCAGTAGCGGGCCGGGACAGGGGCGCGGGTTTGGCTACACCTTC. Protein product: CASSGPGQGRGFGYTF.

The chain joins TRBV5-1 to TRBJ2-3; 8 bases match TRBD2. This CDR3 has 15 amino acids. The germline CDR1 and CDR2 sequences are SGHRS and YFSETQ. J gave up 2 bases and V 3 bases, and 5 bases lay outside the gene matches. CDR3 sequence reads: CASSSIAGPTDTQYF. CDR3 coding DNA: TGCGCCAGCAGCTCTATAGCGGGACCCACAGATACGCAGTATTTT.

This clone was detected only once. The CDR3: CASRRYGELFF. The CDR3 DNA sequence: TGTGCCAGCAGACGCTACGGGGAGCTGTTTTTT. The rearrangement links TRBV28 to TRBJ2-2; D is undetermined. V dropped 6 bases and J dropped 7 bases, with 6 bases sitting between them. Germline V gene sequence: CDR1 MDHEN, CDR2 SYDVKM. The length of the CDR3 is 11 residues.

This chain uses TRBV2 with TRBJ1-1, with 8 bases lining up with TRBD1. The ends lost 6 bases at V and 3 bases at J; junction bases unmatched: 3. The CDR3 is 13 residues long. CDR1 is SNHLY, CDR2 FYNNEI, per germline. CDR3 loop: CASSQGADTEAFF. CDR3 bases: TGTGCCAGCAGCCAGGGGGCGGACACTGAAGCTTTCTTT.

J is TRBJ2-7 and V is TRBV7-2; weak D call: TRBD2 (5 bases). V lost 1 base, J lost 0 bases, and 16 bases lay in between. The CDR3 has 17 amino acids. Germline lookup yields CDR1 SGHTA and CDR2 FQGNSA. The CDR3 loop reads CASSLGLRTGYSYEQYF. The CDR3 DNA reads TGTGCCAGCAGCTTAGGGCTACGGACGGGGTACTCCTACGAGCAGTACTTC.

The sample holds one count of this clone. The genes are TRBV7-6 and TRBJ2-3; tentatively, D is TRBD2 (6 bases). CDR1 and CDR2 from the germline V gene are SGHVS and FNYEAQ. V dropped 0 bases and J dropped 3 bases, with 7 bases sitting between them. The CDR3 extends over 14 amino acids. The DNA of the CDR3 is TGTGCCAGCAGCTTAGCGGGAGGTACAGATACGCAGTATTTT. Translation gives CASSLAGGTDTQYF.

This clone was counted once. V and J are TRBV5-1 and TRBJ2-3; 7 bases are a match to TRBD1. The CDR3 has 15 residues. V shed 7 bases and J 2 bases; nucleotides not matched to a gene: 10. Germline assignment: CDR1 SGHRS and CDR2 YFSETQ. In DNA, the CDR3 is TGCGCCAGCGCCCAAGCTGGGACAGACACAGATACGCAGTATTTT. Its protein product is CASAQAGTDTDTQYF.

V and J are TRBV7-3 and TRBJ2-3, with D perhaps given as TRBD1 or TRBD2 (6 bases each). From germline, CDR1 is SGHTA and CDR2 FQGTGA. The CDR3 spans 16 residues. The V gene lost 5 bases and the J gene lost 1 base, with 16 bases spanning the gap. CDR3 nucleotide sequence: TGTGCCAGCAGCGCTATGACGGGGGCAGGCACAGATACGCAGTATTTT. Its translation is CASSAMTGAGTDTQYF.

The chain recombines TRBV7-8 with TRBJ1-2, with 7 positions matching TRBD1. Trimming took 4 bases from V and 4 from J; bases not matched to a gene: 3. The germline V gene encodes CDR1 SGHVS and CDR2 FQNEAQ. This CDR3 is 13 amino acids long. This chain's CDR3 is CASSSRTGYGYTF. CDR3 bases: TGTGCCAGCAGCTCCCGGACAGGCTATGGCTACACCTTC.

The chain joins TRBV19 to TRBJ1-2, with a tentative D call TRBD1 (6 bases). CDR1 is LNHDA and CDR2 is SQIVND in the germline V gene (reference sequence). V lost 5 bases, J lost 8 bases, and 15 bases lay in between. CDR3 length equals 13 residues. CDR3 region: CASSSQGPKGYTF. The DNA for the CDR3 is TGTGCCAGTAGTTCCCAGGGGCCGAAGGGCTACACCTTC.

A single count supports this clone. The V and J genes are TRBV7-2 and TRBJ1-5; D ambiguous. The ends were cut back, 0 bases at V and 3 bases at J, with 6 bases in the middle. The CDR3 runs 14 residues. The germline V gene has CDR1 SGHTA and CDR2 FQGNSA. CDR3 region: CASSLATDNQPQHF. The CDR3 bases are TGTGCCAGCAGCTTAGCAACAGACAATCAGCCCCAGCATTTT.

The V and J genes are TRBV4-3 and TRBJ2-1; TRBD2 agrees at 7 bases. Germline V gives CDR1 LGHNA, CDR2 YSLEER. The J segment lost 0 bases and the V segment lost 4 bases, leaving 15 bases of the junction unmatched. The CDR3 extends over 19 amino acids. The CDR3 reads CASSPSKGRGSISYNEQFF. The CDR3 DNA follows: TGCGCCAGCAGCCCCTCAAAGGGGAGGGGAAGTATCTCCTACAATGAGCAGTTCTTC.

The V call is TRBV25-1, the J call TRBJ2-1; 11 bases are a match to TRBD1. The CDR3 contains 16 residues. Trimming cost V 1 base and J 4 bases; bases outside gene matches: 3. Germline CDR1 MGHDK, CDR2 SYGVNS. CDR3 amino acids: CASSELDRGPYNEQFF. The CDR3, as DNA: TGTGCCAGCAGTGAATTGGACAGGGGGCCTTACAATGAGCAGTTCTTC.

The CDR3: CASNPLATDTQYF. In nucleotides, the CDR3 is TGTGCCAGCAACCCATTAGCGACAGATACGCAGTATTTT. The rearrangement uses TRBV28 and TRBJ2-3, with D tentatively TRBD2 (5 bases). The CDR3 has 13 amino acids. The germline V gene has CDR1 MDHEN and CDR2 SYDVKM. The V end lost 7 bases, the J end lost 3 bases, and 11 bases lay between the germline ends.